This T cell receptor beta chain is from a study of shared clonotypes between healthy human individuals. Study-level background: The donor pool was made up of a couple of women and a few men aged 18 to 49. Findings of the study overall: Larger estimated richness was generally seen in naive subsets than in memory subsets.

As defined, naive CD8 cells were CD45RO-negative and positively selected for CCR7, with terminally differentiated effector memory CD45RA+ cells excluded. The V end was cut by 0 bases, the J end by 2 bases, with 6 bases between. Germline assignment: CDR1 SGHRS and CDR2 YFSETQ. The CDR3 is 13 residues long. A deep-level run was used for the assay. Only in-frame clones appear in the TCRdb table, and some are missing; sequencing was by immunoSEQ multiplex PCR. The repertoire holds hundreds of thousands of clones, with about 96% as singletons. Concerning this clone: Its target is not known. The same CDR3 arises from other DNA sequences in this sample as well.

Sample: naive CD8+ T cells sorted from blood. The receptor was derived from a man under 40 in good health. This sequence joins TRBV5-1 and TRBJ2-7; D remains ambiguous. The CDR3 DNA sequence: TGCGCCAGCAGCTTGGGTTCAACCTACGAGCAGTACTTC. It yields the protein CASSLGSTYEQYF.